Listed here are 30 T cell receptor beta chains from one sample, sequenced in a study of shared clonotypes between healthy human individuals. Generated by immunoSEQ multiplex PCR, the TCRdb table keeps only in-frame clones and is missing some. The sample has approximately 2.1 million clones, approximately 93% seen once. Sequenced input: naive CD4+ T cells from PBMCs. Subset denoted: CD45RA+ positively selected. All receptors come from a young man in good health. Some clones in this sample may be carry-over from other donors' samples.

The V call is TRBV4-3, the J call TRBJ1-4, with 7 bases matching TRBD1. J was trimmed by 6 bases and V by 1 base; bases with no gene match: 8. This CDR3 region has 16 residues. The germline V gene encodes CDR1 LGHNA and CDR2 YSLEER. The CDR3 bases are TGCGCCAGCAGCCAAGGGGGGGGACAGCGCCATGAAAAACTGTTTTTT. Protein sequence: CASSQGGGQRHEKLFF.

This rearrangement joins TRBV23-1 to TRBJ2-7; 8 bases match TRBD2. TRBV23-1 is identified as an open reading frame with a role that is uncertain. The CDR3 runs 16 residues. V dropped 3 bases and J dropped 1; count of bases not matched to a gene: 8. CDR3 loop: CASSHLGAGGSYEQYF. CDR3 DNA: TGCGCCAGCAGTCACCTGGGCGCGGGAGGTTCCTACGAGCAGTACTTC.

The chain links TRBV11-3 to TRBJ2-1; a weak D match, TRBD2 (6 bases). Trimming stripped 1 base from V and 7 bases from J, with 14 bases between. The CDR3 runs to 15 residues. CDR1 is SGHNT, CDR2 YENEEA, per germline. This chain's CDR3 is CASSLARGTANEQFF. CDR3 nucleotides: TGTGCCAGCAGCTTAGCTCGGGGGACGGCGAATGAGCAGTTCTTC.

The chain links TRBV6-6 to TRBJ2-1, with 7 bases identical to TRBD1. Trimming took 8 bases from V and 2 from J; bases not matched to a gene: 12. Germline assignment: CDR1 MNHNY and CDR2 SVGAGI (reference sequence). The CDR3 extends over 16 amino acids. The CDR3 reads CASANLPGTAYNEQFF. In nucleotides, the CDR3 is TGTGCCAGCGCGAACTTACCCGGGACAGCCTACAATGAGCAGTTCTTC.

This sequence joins TRBV6-4 and TRBJ1-1; a weak D match, TRBD1 (5 bases). V lost 3 bases and J 3 bases, leaving 14 bases between the germline ends. Germline CDR1 and CDR2: MRHNA and SNTAGT. The CDR3 totals 15 residues. The CDR3 protein is CASSESGPADTEAFF. CDR3 bases: TGTGCCAGCAGTGAGTCAGGGCCTGCTGACACTGAAGCTTTCTTT.

The rearrangement links TRBV19 to TRBJ2-7, with D uncertain. The ends were cut back, 6 bases at V and 0 bases at J, with 9 bases in the middle. The germline V gene has CDR1 LNHDA and CDR2 SQIVND (reference sequence). The length of the CDR3 is 13 residues. CDR3 sequence reads: CASRATNSYEQYF. The CDR3 DNA follows: TGTGCCAGTAGGGCGACAAACTCCTACGAGCAGTACTTC.

The genes are TRBV5-1 and TRBJ2-5, with TRBD2 as a possible D gene (5 bases). The germline V gene has CDR1 SGHRS and CDR2 YFSETQ. Trimming shortened V by 4 bases and J by 1 base, and 14 bases separated the two germline ends. The CDR3 has 15 amino acids. CDR3: CASSPLAPPQETQYF. CDR3 coding DNA: TGCGCCAGCAGCCCCTTAGCGCCTCCCCAAGAGACCCAGTACTTC.

The V call is TRBV9, the J call TRBJ2-7, with TRBD2 matching 9 bases. V was pared by 0 bases and J by 3 bases, with 4 bases of the junction left unmatched. From germline, CDR1 is SGDLS and CDR2 YYNGEE. The length of the CDR3 is 15 residues. The CDR3 DNA follows: TGTGCCAGCAGCGTAGCGGCTAGCGGGATCTACGAGCAGTACTTC. Its protein is CASSVAASGIYEQYF.

DNA for the CDR3: TGTGCCAGCAGCCACACACTCTCGGGACAGGGGCAAGGCAATCAGCCCCAGCATTTT. This translates into CASSHTLSGQGQGNQPQHF. This chain connects TRBV11-2 to TRBJ1-5; 10 bases match TRBD1. The germline V gene has CDR1 SGHAT and CDR2 FQNNGV. Trimming removed 5 bases from V and 2 bases from J; junction bases left unmatched: 15. The CDR3 loop spans 19 amino acids. Looking up the rest from reference TRBV11-2 and TRBJ1-5 gives the full variable domain: EAGVAQSPRYKIIEKRQSVAFWCNPISGHATLYWYQQILGQGPKLLIQFQNNGVVDDSQLPKDRFSAERLKGVDSTLKIQPAKLEDSAVYLCASSHTLSGQGQGNQPQHFGDGTRLSIL.

This clone has only one observation. V and J are TRBV5-1 and TRBJ2-6, with 11 bases lining up with TRBD1. The germline gives CDR1 SGHRS, CDR2 YFSETQ. V shed 4 bases and J 3 bases; nucleotides not matched to a gene: 12. CDR3 length equals 19 residues. CDR3 in amino acids: CASSLLPGQGAHGANVLTF. CDR3 coding DNA: TGCGCCAGCAGCCTACTGCCCGGACAGGGGGCTCATGGGGCCAACGTCCTGACTTTC.

This chain uses TRBV28 with TRBJ1-4; unclear D gene. Germline CDR1 MDHEN, CDR2 SYDVKM. V lost 7 bases and J lost 0, with 6 bases in between. This CDR3 comprises 13 residues. CDR3 residues: CASMRATNEKLFF. CDR3 coding DNA: TGTGCCAGCATGCGTGCAACTAATGAAAAACTGTTTTTT. The full variable domain, its missing parts supplied by reference TRBV28 and TRBJ1-4, is DVKVTQSSRYLVKRTGEKVFLECVQDMDHENMFWYRQDPGLGLRLIYFSYDVKMKEKGDIPEGYSVSREKKERFSLILESASTNQTSMYLCASMRATNEKLFFGSGTQLSVL.

The gene calls are TRBV5-1 and TRBJ1-5, with D uncertain. Germline V gene sequence: CDR1 SGHRS, CDR2 YFSETQ. This CDR3 spans 13 amino acids. V gave up 4 bases and J gave up 4 bases, with 9 bases separating them. CDR3 coding DNA: TGCGCCAGCAGCGACGGGCCGAATCAGCCCCAGCATTTT. It specifies CASSDGPNQPQHF.

V is TRBV19 and J is TRBJ2-7, with D perhaps matching TRBD1 or TRBD2 (5 bases each). The V end was cut by 5 bases, the J end by 3 bases, with 14 bases between. The CDR3 extends over 14 amino acids. Looked up from germline, CDR1 is LNHDA and CDR2 is SQIVND (reference sequence). CDR3 DNA: TGTGCCAGTAGTCCGGGACCCCTTAACTACGAGCAGTACTTC. Translation gives CASSPGPLNYEQYF.

V is TRBV7-2 and J is TRBJ1-1; D not certain. Trimming removed 1 base from V and 0 bases from J, with 9 bases in between. There are 15 residues in the CDR3. Germline assignment: CDR1 SGHTA and CDR2 FQGNSA. The CDR3 coding sequence is TGTGCCAGCAGCTTAGGGGCACAGATGAACACTGAAGCTTTCTTT. This sequence encodes CASSLGAQMNTEAFF.

The chain recombines TRBV7-9 with TRBJ2-7; 8 nucleotides align to TRBD2. The V and J ends lost 5 bases and 3 bases, in that order; junction bases with no gene match: 12. This CDR3 is 16 amino acids long. Germline CDR1 reads SEHNR; CDR2 reads FQNEAQ (reference sequence). The CDR3: CASSAPPGLGVYEQYF. CDR3 DNA sequence: TGTGCCAGCAGCGCCCCCCCGGGACTAGGTGTCTACGAGCAGTACTTC.

V and J are TRBV6-5 and TRBJ2-3; D unclear. The germline V and J ends were trimmed by 1 base and 2 bases, with 10 bases remaining between them. Germline lookup yields CDR1 MNHEY and CDR2 SVGAGI. CDR3 length: 15 residues. In nucleotides, the CDR3 is TGTGCCAGCAGTTACTACGAGACCTTCACAGATACGCAGTATTTT. Translated, it gives CASSYYETFTDTQYF.

The CDR3 nucleotides are TGTGCCAGCAGTTATTTGACCAAGCAGTTCTTC. It encodes CASSYLTKQFF. The chain carries TRBV6-5 and TRBJ2-1; D not certain. CDR3 length: 11 residues. Germline CDR1 MNHEY, CDR2 SVGAGI. Trimming left V 3 bases short and J 11 bases short, with 8 bases between.

This sequence joins TRBV5-5 and TRBJ2-3; 9 bases agree with TRBD1. Trimming took 3 bases from V and 2 from J; bases not matched to a gene: 7. The CDR3 runs 16 residues. CDR1 is SGHKS and CDR2 is YYEKEE in the germline V gene (reference sequence). CDR3 bases: TGTGCCAGCAGCTCAGGGACAGGGCTCACCACAGATACGCAGTATTTT. Translating gives CASSSGTGLTTDTQYF.

The V and J genes are TRBV29-1 and TRBJ2-1; 10 bases fit TRBD2. After removal of 6 bases from V and 4 bases from J, the junction contained 6 bases not matched to a gene. CDR1 is SQVTM, CDR2 ANQGSEA, per germline. The CDR3 is 14 amino acids. The CDR3 spells CSVRTSGWYNEQFF. DNA for the CDR3: TGCAGCGTGCGGACTAGCGGATGGTACAATGAGCAGTTCTTC.

The rearrangement uses TRBV29-1 and TRBJ2-2, with 9 bases fitting TRBD2. The length of the CDR3 is 15 residues. The germline V gene has CDR1 SQVTM and CDR2 ANQGSEA. J lost 1 base, V lost 6 bases, and 6 bases had no gene match. In nucleotides, the CDR3 is TGCAGCGTCCAGGGGCGGGAGGGGAACACCGGGGAGCTGTTTTTT. Its protein is CSVQGREGNTGELFF.

With respect to this clone: This specimen includes other DNA sequences encoding the same CDR3. This CDR3 reads CASSLEASSYEQYF. The CDR3 nucleotides read TGTGCCAGCAGCTTAGAGGCTAGCTCCTACGAGCAGTACTTC. The chain couples TRBV7-2 to TRBJ2-7; no firm D call. CDR1 SGHTA and CDR2 FQGNSA come from the germline V gene. CDR3 length: 14 residues. The germline V and J ends were trimmed by 1 base and 0 bases, with 7 bases remaining between them.

CDR3 loop: CASSPPAVSSEQYF. The CDR3, as DNA: TGTGCCAGTAGCCCCCCCGCGGTCTCGTCCGAGCAGTACTTC. This chain joins TRBV19 and TRBJ2-7; no firm D call. CDR1 is LNHDA, CDR2 SQIVND, per germline (reference sequence). This CDR3 contains 14 residues. Trimming stripped 6 bases from V and 6 bases from J, with 18 bases between.

The rearrangement uses TRBV28 and TRBJ1-2; TRBD1 might be the D (5 bases). The length of the CDR3 is 15 residues. CDR1 MDHEN and CDR2 SYDVKM come from the germline V gene. V lost 6 bases, J lost 2 bases, and 16 bases lay in between. The CDR3 DNA follows: TGTGCCAGCAGCTCACCGGGACGGCCGAACTATGGCTACACCTTC. This encodes CASSSPGRPNYGYTF.

This clone was picked up a small number of times. This chain links TRBV6-4 with TRBJ1-1; D call uncertain. V lost 3 bases to trimming and J lost 1 base, with 6 bases between them. Germline CDR1 is MRHNA and CDR2 is SNTAGT. The CDR3 length is 13 residues. The CDR3 loop is CASSEGRNTEAFF. CDR3 coding DNA: TGTGCCAGCAGTGAGGGAAGGAACACTGAAGCTTTCTTT.

The chain has TRBV2 and TRBJ2-5, with D uncertain. The germline CDR1 and CDR2 sequences are SNHLY and FYNNEI. With 3 bases removed from V and 3 bases from J, the gap between germline ends came to 8 bases. This CDR3 contains 13 residues. CDR3 sequence (DNA): TGTGCCAGCAGTGAGTTGCAGAAAGAGACCCAGTACTTC. Residues: CASSELQKETQYF.

This clone has a single count. The rearrangement links TRBV6-6 to TRBJ2-7; 7 bases align to TRBD1. With 2 bases clipped from V and 0 bases from J, the junction kept 7 bases outside the gene matches. The germline gives CDR1 MNHNY, CDR2 SVGAGI (reference sequence). This CDR3 is built from 16 residues. The CDR3 is CASSYPDRISSYEQYF. The CDR3 DNA reads TGTGCCAGCAGTTACCCGGACAGGATTAGCTCCTACGAGCAGTACTTC.

This clone was detected once. The J gene is TRBJ1-5, the V gene TRBV6-5; D remains unclear. The CDR3 covers 14 residues. The V and J ends lost 5 bases and 1 base respectively, with 9 bases between them. Germline CDR1 MNHEY, CDR2 SVGAGI. The CDR3 reads CASSDLFSNQPQHF. In nucleotides, the CDR3 is TGTGCCAGCAGTGATCTATTCAGCAATCAGCCCCAGCATTTT.

The chain couples TRBV19 to TRBJ2-1; 9 nucleotides match TRBD2. This CDR3 spans 16 amino acids. J gave up 4 bases and V 4 bases, and 8 bases lay outside the gene matches. Germline V gene data show CDR1 as LNHDA and CDR2 as SQIVND (reference sequence). The CDR3 DNA reads TGTGCCAGTAGTAGCGGACTAGCGAATTTGTACAATGAGCAGTTCTTC. Translating it yields CASSSGLANLYNEQFF.

This clone was recorded once. The rearrangement uses TRBV11-2 and TRBJ2-5, with TRBD1 matching 11 bases. V lost 1 base, J lost 3 bases, and 10 bases stayed unmatched. The CDR3 is made up of 18 amino acids. Germline CDR1 and CDR2: SGHAT and FQNNGV. CDR3 in DNA: TGTGCCAGCAGCTTAGGCCGTTGGGACAGGGGGTCAAAAGAGACCCAGTACTTC. Protein sequence: CASSLGRWDRGSKETQYF.

The chain recombines TRBV28 with TRBJ1-2; a possible D gene is TRBD1 (5 bases). V lost 6 bases, J lost 7 bases, and 12 bases lay in between. The CDR3 is 12 amino acids. Germline V lookup: CDR1 MDHEN, CDR2 SYDVKM. This CDR3 reads CASSGTRGGYTF. Here the CDR3 DNA reads TGTGCCAGCAGCGGGACGCGGGGTGGCTACACCTTC.